This paragraph reports one T cell receptor beta chain. Its antigen remains unidentified. The data were obtained in a study of cytomegalovirus exposure and HLA in healthy donors. The wider study: Earlier findings included 100 million to 130 million unique TCR beta sequences obtained from 150 million to 200 million T cells.

Germline lookup yields CDR1 GTSNPN and CDR2 SVGIG (reference sequence). V shed 3 bases and J shed 6 bases, with 20 bases lying between them. This CDR3 contains 16 residues. Researchers ran the PCR with 60 Vbeta and 13 Jbeta primers. TCRdb's table, derived via immunoSEQ multiplex PCR, lists solely in-frame clones and lacks some. The sample includes tens of thousands of clones, about 73% of them seen just once. Study-wide results and caveats: Later analysis indicated greater clonal expansion among HLA-associated TCR beta chains than among equally common other chains.

Sequenced: PBMCs. This clonotype was obtained from a woman in her twenties or thirties in good health and CMV-seronegative. The chain employs TRBV30 and TRBJ1-4; unclear D gene. The DNA of the CDR3 is TGTGCCTGGAGCCGCGGCTTCTTTACGGATGATGAAAAACTGTTTTTT. Translating it yields CAWSRGFFTDDEKLFF.